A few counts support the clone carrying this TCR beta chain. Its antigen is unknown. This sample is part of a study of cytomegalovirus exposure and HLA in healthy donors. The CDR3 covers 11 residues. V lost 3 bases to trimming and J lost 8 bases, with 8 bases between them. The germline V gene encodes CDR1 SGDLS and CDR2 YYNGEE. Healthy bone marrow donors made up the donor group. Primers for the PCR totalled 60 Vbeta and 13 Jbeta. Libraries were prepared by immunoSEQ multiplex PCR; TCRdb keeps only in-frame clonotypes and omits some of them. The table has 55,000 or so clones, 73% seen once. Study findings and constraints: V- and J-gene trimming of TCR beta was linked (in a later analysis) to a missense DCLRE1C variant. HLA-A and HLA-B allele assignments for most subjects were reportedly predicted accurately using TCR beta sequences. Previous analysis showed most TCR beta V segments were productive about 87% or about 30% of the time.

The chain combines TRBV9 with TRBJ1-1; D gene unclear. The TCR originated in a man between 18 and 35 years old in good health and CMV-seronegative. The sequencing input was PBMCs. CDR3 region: CASSGSGEAFF. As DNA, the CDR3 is TGTGCCAGCAGCGGGTCAGGCGAAGCTTTCTTT.